This T cell receptor beta chain was captured by sequencing in a study of blood T cell repertoires in COVID-19. Study as a whole: Some COVID-19 samples were acute and others convalescent; all came from the United States, Italy and Spain. T cells, B-cell-depleted T cells, or PBMCs provided the cDNA or gDNA that served as material.

Original data processing: Reference gene primer amplification yielded estimated nucleated cell counts. Only in-frame clones appear in the TCRdb table, and some are missing; sequencing was by immunoSEQ multiplex PCR. Clone size and V and J calls were adopted from that table, with D and trimming inferred from the DNA. Among about 47,000 clones listed, around 83% were seen once. The source material was peripheral blood. The sequence was obtained from a human donor with acute or convalescent COVID-19. The donor label of this sample is uncertain.

The CDR3 is CAIRIRTGLNTEAFF. CDR3 sequence (DNA): TGTGCCATCAGGATCAGGACAGGGCTGAACACTGAAGCTTTCTTT. The chain links TRBV10-3 to TRBJ1-1; 8 nucleotides align to TRBD1. Germline values: CDR1 ENHRY, CDR2 SYGVKD. V dropped 6 bases and J dropped 0; count of bases not matched to a gene: 6. The CDR3 spans 15 residues.